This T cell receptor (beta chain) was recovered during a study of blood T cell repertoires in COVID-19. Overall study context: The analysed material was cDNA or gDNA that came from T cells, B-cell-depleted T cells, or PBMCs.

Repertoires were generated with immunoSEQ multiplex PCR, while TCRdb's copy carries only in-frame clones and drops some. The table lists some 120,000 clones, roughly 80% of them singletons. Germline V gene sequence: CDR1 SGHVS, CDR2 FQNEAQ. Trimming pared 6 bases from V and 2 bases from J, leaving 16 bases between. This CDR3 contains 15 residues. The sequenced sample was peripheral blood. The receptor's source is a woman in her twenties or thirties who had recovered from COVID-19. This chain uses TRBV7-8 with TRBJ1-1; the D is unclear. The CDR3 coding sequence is TGTGCCAGCAGTCATCTCGTGGGCAGCAACACTGAAGCTTTCTTT. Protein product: CASSHLVGSNTEAFF. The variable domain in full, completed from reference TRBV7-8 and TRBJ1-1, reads GAGVSQSPRYKVAKRGQDVALRCDPISGHVSLFWYQQALGQGPEFLTYFQNEAQLDKSGLPSDRFFAERPEGSVSTLKIQRTQQEDSAVYLCASSHLVGSNTEAFFGQGTRLTVV.